This record covers a single T cell receptor beta chain. The antigen remains undetermined. The validation cohort, a group of 130 or so subjects, included the donors and was separate from the approximately 680-subject first cohort. The repertoire was sequenced with immunoSEQ multiplex PCR; TCRdb's copy has only in-frame clones and lacks some. The sample carries hundreds of thousands of clones, about nine tenths recorded once. With 4 bases clipped from V and 3 bases from J, the junction kept 10 bases outside the gene matches. The CDR3 contains 16 residues. Germline loops: CDR1 PRHDT, CDR2 FYEKMQ (reference sequence). This record belongs to a study of cytomegalovirus exposure and HLA in healthy donors. Overall study: In a later analysis, the roughly 120 validation repertoires were reported to have used the same platform as the roughly 600 first-cohort repertoires.

The study's findings and limits: High specificity and sensitivity for cytomegalovirus status were reported for the classifier. Most sequenced TCRs were rare (though some public TCRs occurred in many donors).

The chain combines TRBV13 with TRBJ1-2; 8 positions match TRBD1. Sequences were obtained from PBMCs. This TCR came from a woman between 18 and 30 years old in good health and CMV-seronegative. CDR3 in amino acids: CASSSSGQGEYYGYTF. In DNA form, the CDR3 reads TGTGCCAGCAGCTCTAGCGGACAGGGAGAATACTATGGCTACACCTTC. Combining the CDR3 with reference TRBV13 and TRBJ1-2 gives the whole variable domain AAGVIQSPRHLIKEKRETATLKCYPIPRHDTVYWYQQGPGQDPQFLISFYEKMQSDKGSIPDRFSAQQFSDYHSELNMSSLELGDSALYFCASSSSGQGEYYGYTFGSGTRLTVV.